This T cell receptor (beta chain) was documented in a study of CXCR3-negative and CXCR3-positive naive CD8 T cells. The wider study: Every library held about 1.5 +/- 0.3 million TRB reads, and the total came to around 150 million.

The libraries of TRB cDNA were prepared using 5' RACE with UMI labels. TCRdb reanalyzed the 5' RACE reads and collapses them to one entry per CDR3 protein, without DNA. This listing includes around 52,000 distinct CDR3 sequences. Regarding the study as a whole: Fresh PBMCs went into most assays, and CXCR3 expression partly declined after cryopreservation. Diversity proved comparably high across both naive subsets and much lower in memory CD8+ cells. Unlike memory cells, which differed, naive CXCR3-negative and CXCR3-positive cells had similar TRBV-TRBJ usage.

Germline-derived CDR1 and CDR2 are SGHRS and YFSETQ. The CDR3 sequence is 13 residues long. Concerning this clonotype itself: What it binds is unknown.

V and J are TRBV5-1 and TRBJ2-7; the D call of TRBD1 rests on TCRdb alone, since no DNA is present to check it. Source material: memory CD8+ T cells from blood. The receptor was derived from a human donor in good health. Some clones in this sample may be carry-over from other donors' samples. The CDR3 loop is CASSLGTDYEQYF.